This record concerns one T cell receptor (beta chain) sequence. This sample stems from a study of blood T cell repertoires in COVID-19. Germline V gene lookup returns CDR1 MNHNY and CDR2 SVGAGI (reference sequence). J was trimmed by 1 base and V by 4 bases; bases with no gene match: 6. The CDR3 is 15 amino acids. Generated by immunoSEQ multiplex PCR, the TCRdb table keeps only in-frame clones and is missing some. The table records fewer than 250,000 clones, 82% of them present only once. The sequence was obtained from an older woman with COVID-19, enrolled during active disease. Sequencing input: peripheral blood. The chain links TRBV6-6 to TRBJ1-1, with 7 positions matching TRBD1. CDR3 in amino acids: CASSLKSGGNTEAFF. Written as DNA, the CDR3 is TGTGCCAGCAGTTTGAAATCAGGGGGGAACACTGAAGCTTTCTTT.